The 22 T cell receptor beta chains presented below share a single source sample, sequenced in a study of T cell repertoires in cytomegalovirus infection. TCRdb re-derived calls from the reads in MiXCR, one entry per CDR3 protein. Of roughly 310,000 distinct CDR3 sequences detected, 17% appear once; the ten largest clones hold 12%. The specimen was PBMCs. These receptors all come from a human donor in good health (CMV status not recorded). Some clones in this sample may be carry-over from other donors' samples.

CDR3 DNA sequence: TGTGCCAGCAGTCCCTCGGGCAGCTATGGCTACACCTTC. This codes for CASSPSGSYGYTF. The gene calls are TRBV12-3 or TRBV12-4 and TRBJ1-2; no clear D gene. The V end lost 5 bases, the J end lost 4 bases, and 11 bases lay between the germline ends. This CDR3 has 13 residues.

The chain is built from TRBV7-9 and TRBJ2-7; D gene uncertain. Germline CDR1 reads SEHNR; CDR2 reads FQNEAQ (reference sequence). This CDR3 has 15 amino acids. The V end lost 5 bases, the J end lost 0 bases, and 14 bases lay between the germline ends. CDR3 amino acids: CASSPGGSTSYEQYF. CDR3 sequence (DNA): TGTGCCAGCAGCCCGGGCGGTTCGACCTCCTACGAGCAGTACTTC.

The chain is built from TRBV6-5 and TRBJ2-3; 14 bases line up with TRBD2. V shed 6 bases, J shed 0 bases, and the junction held 8 bases outside the gene matches. This CDR3 region has 18 residues. Germline CDR1 is MNHEY and CDR2 is SVGAGI. CDR3 region: CASSRTSGGIASTDTQYF. The DNA of the CDR3 is TGTGCCAGCAGCAGGACTAGCGGGGGGATCGCCAGCACAGATACGCAGTATTTT.

Worth noting for this clonotype: A much larger clonotype is one base distant, so this may be a read error. The rearrangement links TRBV6-2 or TRBV6-3 to TRBJ1-5; D is undetermined. Trimming removed 6 bases at V and 2 bases at J, with 8 bases between. CDR1 and CDR2 (germline): MNHEY, SVGEGT. This CDR3 comprises 13 residues. CDR3 residues: CASSGRGNQPQHF. DNA for the CDR3: TGTGCCAGCAGCGGACGGGGCAATCAGCCCCAGCATTTT.

This clonotype was seen a single time. This chain connects TRBV20-1 to TRBJ2-7, with TRBD1 matching 7 bases. V lost 4 bases and J lost 3; bases outside the gene matches: 6. Germline loops: CDR1 DFQATT, CDR2 SNEGSKA (reference sequence). The CDR3 is 13 amino acids. The CDR3: CSATKTGLYEQYF. DNA of the CDR3: TGCAGTGCTACGAAGACAGGGCTCTACGAGCAGTACTTC.

J is TRBJ2-7 and V is TRBV12-3 or TRBV12-4; D is perhaps TRBD2 (5 bases). The CDR3 runs to 14 residues. Trimming removed 6 bases from V and 4 bases from J, with 16 bases in between. This chain's CDR3 is CASSSGSWQYEQYF. In DNA form, the CDR3 reads TGTGCCAGCAGCTCGGGAAGTTGGCAGTACGAGCAGTACTTC.

This clonotype has just a few counts. This rearrangement joins TRBV5-5 to TRBJ1-2, with D perhaps TRBD1 (6 bases). CDR1 SGHKS and CDR2 YYEKEE come from the germline V gene (reference sequence). V gave up 1 base and J gave up 2 bases, with 12 bases separating them. This CDR3 comprises 15 residues. CDR3 nucleotides: TGTGCCAGCAGCTTGAATCGGGGGGCCAACTATGGCTACACCTTC. Residues: CASSLNRGANYGYTF.

This rearrangement joins TRBV4-1 to TRBJ1-2, with TRBD1 matching 8 bases. V dropped 2 bases and J dropped 6; count of bases not matched to a gene: 5. The germline CDR1 and CDR2 sequences are MGHRA and YSYEKL. The CDR3 loop spans 14 amino acids. The CDR3 sequence: CASSQRQGTHGYTF. CDR3 coding DNA: TGCGCCAGCAGCCAACGACAGGGGACCCATGGCTACACCTTC.

This clonotype was counted once. Likely a read error: the CDR3 ends without its conserved phenylalanine or tryptophan. The genes are TRBV20-1 and TRBJ2-7; D might be TRBD1 (6 bases). Germline V gives CDR1 DFQATT, CDR2 SNEGSKA (reference sequence). The CDR3 contains 14 residues. V lost 3 bases, J lost 3 bases, and 15 bases lay in between. The CDR3 sequence is CSARVGRGYYEQYL. The CDR3 nucleotides read TGCAGTGCTAGGGTAGGCAGGGGCTACTACGAGCAGTACTTA.

This clonotype was seen more than once but under ten times. This chain links TRBV28 with TRBJ1-5, with 7 bases lining up with TRBD1. The CDR3 consists of 13 residues. Germline-derived CDR1 and CDR2 are MDHEN and SYDVKM. With 6 bases clipped from V and 4 bases from J, the junction kept 3 bases outside the gene matches. The CDR3 DNA reads as TGTGCCAGCAGACCAGGGGGAAATCAGCCCCAGCATTTT. Translating it yields CASRPGGNQPQHF.

This chain links TRBV7-2 with TRBJ1-2; maybe TRBD1 (5 bases). Trimming shortened V by 6 bases and J by 8 bases, and 19 bases separated the two germline ends. Germline assignment: CDR1 SGHTA and CDR2 FQGNSA. CDR3 size: 14 residues. Here the CDR3 DNA reads TGTGCCAGCAGGCCTCCAGGGCTCGTCGGCGGCTACACCTTC. It encodes CASRPPGLVGGYTF.

This clonotype occurred a few times. The chain has TRBV20-1 and TRBJ1-1; 8 bases align to TRBD1. J gave up 1 base and V 5 bases, and 6 bases lay outside the gene matches. CDR1 and CDR2 (germline): DFQATT, SNEGSKA (reference sequence). The CDR3 loop spans 14 amino acids. CDR3 sequence reads: CSAPLDRENTEAFF. The CDR3, as DNA: TGCAGTGCTCCATTGGACAGGGAGAACACTGAAGCTTTCTTT.

V usage is TRBV19 and J usage is TRBJ1-1; the D is unclear. This CDR3 is built from 15 residues. Germline assignment: CDR1 LNHDA and CDR2 SQIVND (reference sequence). Trimming took 3 bases from V and 0 from J, leaving 11 bases between them. The DNA of the CDR3 is TGTGCCAGTAGTATCCTGGCCGAATTGAACACTGAAGCTTTCTTT. Its protein is CASSILAELNTEAFF.

There are a few counts of this clonotype. The V call is TRBV2, the J call TRBJ1-4; no clear D gene. The CDR3 runs 14 residues. CDR1 is SNHLY and CDR2 is FYNNEI in the germline V gene. Trimming removed 4 bases at V and 0 bases at J, with 6 bases between. CDR3 sequence: CASSVIATNEKLFF. The CDR3 DNA follows: TGTGCCAGCAGTGTTATTGCAACTAATGAAAAACTGTTTTTT.

This clonotype was observed many times. This rearrangement joins TRBV6-2 or TRBV6-3 to TRBJ2-7; D ambiguous. The germline V gene has CDR1 MNHEY and CDR2 SVGEGT. V was clipped by 5 bases and J by 2 bases, with 13 bases between them. This CDR3 region has 14 residues. The CDR3 reads CASSHNRQAYEQYF. As DNA, the CDR3 is TGTGCCAGCAGTCACAACCGGCAAGCCTACGAGCAGTACTTC.

This clonotype was counted many times. The rearrangement uses TRBV7-9 and TRBJ1-6, with D hard to call. The V and J ends lost 3 bases and 7 bases respectively, with 4 bases between them. Germline loops: CDR1 SEHNR, CDR2 FQNEAQ (reference sequence). CDR3 length equals 12 residues. In DNA, the CDR3 is TGTGCCAGCAGCTTGGGGAATTCACCCCTCCACTTT. Residues: CASSLGNSPLHF.

The chain joins TRBV4-2 to TRBJ2-2, with unresolved D. The CDR3 covers 16 residues. V lost 0 bases to trimming and J lost 6 bases, with 14 bases between them. Germline lookup yields CDR1 LGHNA and CDR2 YNFKEQ. As DNA, the CDR3 is TGTGCCAGCAGCCAAGATGTAAGGGCCACACCCGGGGAGCTGTTTTTT. It is translated as CASSQDVRATPGELFF.

This rearrangement joins TRBV15 to TRBJ2-5; D is ambiguous. V dropped 0 bases and J dropped 7 bases, with 12 bases sitting between them. The CDR3 loop spans 14 amino acids. Germline CDR1 reads LNHNV; CDR2 reads YYDKDF (reference sequence). DNA for the CDR3: TGTGCCACCAGCAGAGATCTTGATGGACGGACCCAGTACTTC. Residues: CATSRDLDGRTQYF.

This clonotype has a handful of counts. The J gene is TRBJ2-2, the V gene TRBV6-1; 9 bases map to TRBD1. After removal of 4 bases from V and 4 bases from J, the junction contained 4 bases not matched to a gene. The CDR3 loop spans 15 amino acids. The V gene's germline CDR1 is MNHNS and CDR2 SASEGT. This CDR3 reads CASSGQDRGTGELFF. Written as DNA, the CDR3 is TGTGCCAGCAGTGGACAGGACAGGGGCACCGGGGAGCTGTTTTTT.

This clonotype was detected a few times. V gene TRBV7-9 combines with J gene TRBJ1-6, with 9 nucleotides matching TRBD1. Germline CDR1 SEHNR, CDR2 FQNEAQ (reference sequence). After removal of 5 bases from V and 9 bases from J, the junction contained 14 bases not matched to a gene. The CDR3 loop spans 17 amino acids. The CDR3 loop is CASSGGQGLRGVSPLHF. Here the CDR3 DNA reads TGTGCCAGCAGCGGCGGACAGGGGCTTCGAGGTGTTTCACCCCTCCACTTT.

This clonotype has just a few counts. The genes are TRBV6-5 and TRBJ2-5; D perhaps matches TRBD2 (5 bases). This CDR3 spans 14 amino acids. The germline V and J ends were trimmed by 0 bases and 5 bases, with 10 bases remaining between them. The germline gives CDR1 MNHEY, CDR2 SVGAGI. For the CDR3, the DNA is TGTGCCAGCAGTTACTCCCGGGATGAGGAGACCCAGTACTTC. The encoded protein is CASSYSRDEETQYF.

This clonotype was seen a few times. This clone may be a read error of a much larger clone one base away. The chain carries TRBV7-9 and TRBJ1-2; 10 positions match TRBD1. V lost 5 bases, J lost 5 bases, and 2 bases stayed unmatched. This CDR3 comprises 13 residues. Germline CDR1 is SEHNR and CDR2 is FQNEAQ (reference sequence). The DNA for the CDR3 is TGTGCCAGCAGCCGGGGACAGGGGTATGGCTACACCTTC. Its translation is CASSRGQGYGYTF.